The clone carrying this T cell receptor (beta chain) was seen repeatedly, ten times or more. These data belong to a study of T cell repertoires in cytomegalovirus infection. On the study more broadly: From public TCR beta signatures came an indication of both CMV infection and matching HLA type.

Germline V lookup: CDR1 SGHTA, CDR2 FQGNSA. The V and J ends lost 5 bases and 4 bases, in that order; junction bases with no gene match: 8. CDR3 length equals 15 residues. Using its own MiXCR run on the reads, TCRdb lists one record per CDR3 protein. The repertoire holds a few hundred thousand distinct CDR3 sequences, about a sixth seen once, with 7.5% to 9.5% in the top ten. The receptor was isolated from a human donor in good health (CMV status not recorded). Some clones in this sample may be carry-over from other donors' samples. The chain couples TRBV7-2 to TRBJ1-3, with 7 nucleotides matching TRBD1. Sequenced: PBMCs. The CDR3 region has the DNA TGTGCCAGCAGCCGTAGTGGGGACAGCGGAAACACCATATATTTT. It translates to CASSRSGDSGNTIYF.